This TCR beta chain emerged from a study of control samples from healthy donors and cancer patients. The protocol was immunoSEQ multiplex PCR, while the TCRdb copy is restricted to in-frame clones and leaves out a portion. The data show about 82,000 clones, around 94% seen once. CDR1 is KGHSH, CDR2 LQKENI, per germline. V lost 0 bases to trimming and J lost 4 bases, with 9 bases between them. The CDR3 covers 15 residues. Sequencing was performed on blood. This TCR was recovered from a young woman in good health. This chain links TRBV18 with TRBJ2-2; D assignment may be TRBD1 or TRBD2 (5 bases each). In DNA, the CDR3 is TGTGCCAGCTCACCACCCCGGGACGGCACCGGGGAGCTGTTTTTT. Its translation: CASSPPRDGTGELFF.